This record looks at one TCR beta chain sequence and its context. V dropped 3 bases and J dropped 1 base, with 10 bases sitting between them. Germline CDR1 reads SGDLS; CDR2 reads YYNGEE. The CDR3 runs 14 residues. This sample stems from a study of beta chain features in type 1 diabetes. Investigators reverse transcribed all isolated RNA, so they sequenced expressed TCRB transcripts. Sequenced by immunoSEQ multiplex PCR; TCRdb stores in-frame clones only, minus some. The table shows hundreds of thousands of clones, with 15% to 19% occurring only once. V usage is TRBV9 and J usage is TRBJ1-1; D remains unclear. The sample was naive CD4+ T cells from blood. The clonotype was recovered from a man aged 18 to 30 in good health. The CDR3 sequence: CASSALVQNTEAFF. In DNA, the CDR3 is TGTGCCAGCAGCGCCCTCGTGCAGAACACTGAAGCTTTCTTT. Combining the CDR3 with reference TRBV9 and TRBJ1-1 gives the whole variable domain DSGVTQTPKHLITATGQRVTLRCSPRSGDLSVYWYQQSLDQGLQFLIQYYNGEERAKGNILERFSAQQFPDLHSELNLSSLELGDSALYFCASSALVQNTEAFFGQGTRLTVV.